What follows are 25 T cell receptor beta chains derived from one specimen sequenced in a study of T cell responses to AZD1222 COVID-19 vaccine. Assay used: immunoSEQ multiplex PCR; TCRdb lists only in-frame clones, some missing. Of 100,000 to 150,000 clones in the sample, 75% to 90% were seen once. The material sequenced was peripheral blood, taken 28 days after the second AZD1222 dose. The receptors were sampled from an adult who received the AZD1222 COVID-19 vaccine.

In its sample, this clone was seen a few times. The chain is built from TRBV19 and TRBJ2-7; D remains unclear. The CDR3 covers 13 residues. CDR1 is LNHDA, CDR2 SQIVND, per germline (reference sequence). V was trimmed by 8 bases and J by 5 bases, leaving 16 bases between them. DNA of the CDR3: TGTGCCAGTGGAAAGGACGTTCTGAACGAGCAGTACTTC. This encodes CASGKDVLNEQYF.

This chain uses TRBV5-1 with TRBJ1-1; D may be TRBD1 (6 bases). The germline V and J ends were trimmed by 0 bases and 6 bases, with 21 bases remaining between them. This CDR3 spans 17 amino acids. Germline CDR1 and CDR2: SGHRS and YFSETQ. For the CDR3, the DNA is TGCGCCAGCAGCTTGGAGGACAGTTCCACCTTGGGGGCTGAAGCTTTCTTT. Amino acid sequence: CASSLEDSSTLGAEAFF.

CDR3 in amino acids: CASSLVALFEQYF. The CDR3 DNA is TGTGCCAGCAGCTTAGTTGCCCTTTTCGAGCAGTACTTC. The V gene is TRBV11-2, the J gene TRBJ2-7; no clear D gene. The CDR3 length is 13 residues. Trimming pared 1 base from V and 6 bases from J, leaving 10 bases between. The germline V gene has CDR1 SGHAT and CDR2 FQNNGV. Variable domain in full (rest from reference TRBV11-2 and TRBJ2-7): EAGVAQSPRYKIIEKRQSVAFWCNPISGHATLYWYQQILGQGPKLLIQFQNNGVVDDSQLPKDRFSAERLKGVDSTLKIQPAKLEDSAVYLCASSLVALFEQYFGPGTRLTVT.

This clone turned up a few times. The chain joins TRBV18 to TRBJ1-4; D call uncertain. The CDR3 covers 14 residues. Germline loops: CDR1 KGHSH, CDR2 LQKENI. V dropped 3 bases and J dropped 2 bases, with 7 bases sitting between them. CDR3 region: CASSPGFTNEKLFF. For the CDR3, the DNA is TGTGCCAGCTCACCGGGTTTCACTAATGAAAAACTGTTTTTT.

The CDR3 region is CASSYSAGTTLSIQYF. As DNA, the CDR3 is TGTGCCAGCAGTTACTCCGCCGGGACAACCTTAAGCATTCAGTACTTC. The chain carries TRBV6-5 and TRBJ2-4, with D possibly TRBD1 on 6 matching bases. Germline V gene lookup returns CDR1 MNHEY and CDR2 SVGAGI. This CDR3 contains 16 residues. With 0 bases removed from V and 9 bases from J, the gap between germline ends came to 18 bases.

The chain links TRBV6-1 to TRBJ1-2; possibly TRBD1 for D (6 bases). Trimming left V 6 bases short and J 3 bases short, with 17 bases between. The germline V gene encodes CDR1 MNHNS and CDR2 SASEGT. The CDR3 spans 15 residues. CDR3 nucleotides: TGTGCCAGCAGAGACCCCCGGGGGGCATACTATGGCTACACCTTC. Its protein product is CASRDPRGAYYGYTF.

This clone was observed a handful of times. This rearrangement joins TRBV11-3 to TRBJ2-3; TRBD2 matches at 11 bases. V was clipped by 3 bases and J by 4 bases; unmatched bases: 3. This CDR3 has 15 amino acids. Germline V gene sequence: CDR1 SGHNT, CDR2 YENEEA. CDR3 bases: TGTGCCAGCAGCTTTAGCGGGGGGGCATCAGATACGCAGTATTTT. It translates to CASSFSGGASDTQYF.

This sequence joins TRBV18 and TRBJ2-7; the D gene is possibly TRBD1 (5 bases). CDR3 length: 14 amino acids. Trimming took 6 bases from V and 6 from J, leaving 18 bases between them. The germline V gene encodes CDR1 KGHSH and CDR2 LQKENI. The CDR3 nucleotides read TGTGCCAGCTCTCAAGGCAGGGCCGCCATCGAGCAGTACTTC. Encoded protein: CASSQGRAAIEQYF.

This clone was seen more than once but under ten times. V is TRBV13 and J is TRBJ1-2, with 8 nucleotides matching TRBD1. Looked up from germline, CDR1 is PRHDT and CDR2 is FYEKMQ (reference sequence). The V and J ends lost 4 bases and 4 bases, in that order; junction bases with no gene match: 5. The CDR3 totals 14 residues. CDR3 DNA sequence: TGTGCCAGCAGCTCCGGACAGGGTGGCTATGGCTACACCTTC. Amino acid sequence: CASSSGQGGYGYTF.

This clone appeared once. This chain connects TRBV19 to TRBJ2-1; the D gene is possibly TRBD2 (7 bases). V shed 5 bases and J shed 9 bases, with 14 bases lying between them. CDR3 length: 13 amino acids. The germline gives CDR1 LNHDA, CDR2 SQIVND (reference sequence). This chain's CDR3 is CASSLRGPGEQFF. The CDR3 DNA reads TGTGCCAGTAGTCTGCGGGGGCCGGGTGAGCAGTTCTTC.

The chain recombines TRBV30 with TRBJ2-7; the D gene is possibly TRBD1 (6 bases). Germline V gene data show CDR1 as GTSNPN and CDR2 as SVGIG (reference sequence). V was cut by 3 bases and J by 5 bases, with 14 bases left in between. The CDR3 spans 13 residues. The CDR3 DNA sequence: TGTGCCTGGAGCGCTAGGACAGACCACGAGCAGTACTTC. Translated, it gives CAWSARTDHEQYF.

The V call is TRBV7-6, the J call TRBJ2-5, with D unresolved. Germline lookup yields CDR1 SGHVS and CDR2 FNYEAQ. The CDR3 spans 17 residues. The ends were cut back, 1 base at V and 5 bases at J, with 20 bases in the middle. The CDR3 DNA is TGTGCCAGCAGCTTAGGCGACTTTAGTGGGGTCTGGGAGACCCAGTACTTC. Its protein product is CASSLGDFSGVWETQYF. The variable domain in full, with the rest retrieved from reference TRBV7-6 and TRBJ2-5, is GAGVSQSPRYKVTKRGQDVALRCDPISGHVSLYWYRQALGQGPEFLTYFNYEAQQDKSGLPNDRFSAERPEGSISTLTIQRTEQRDSAMYRCASSLGDFSGVWETQYFGPGTRLLVL.

The chain is built from TRBV10-3 and TRBJ1-1, with unresolved D. The CDR3 runs to 12 residues. V was cut by 8 bases and J by 4 bases, with 11 bases left in between. Germline V gene data show CDR1 as ENHRY and CDR2 as SYGVKD. CDR3 in DNA: TGTGCCATCGGTAGCGGCACCACTGAAGCTTTCTTT. It yields the protein CAIGSGTTEAFF.

The V and J genes are TRBV20-1 and TRBJ1-6; tentative D call: TRBD1 (6 bases). V dropped 3 bases and J dropped 9 bases, with 15 bases sitting between them. CDR3 size: 14 residues. Germline CDR1 reads DFQATT; CDR2 reads SNEGSKA (reference sequence). The CDR3 DNA sequence: TGCAGTGCTAGTTCGGGGGCGTCCGGTTCACCCCTCCACTTT. Protein: CSASSGASGSPLHF.

This clone occurred once. For the CDR3, the DNA is TGCGCCAGCAGCTTGGTGGGGATGAGCTATGGCTACACCTTC. It encodes CASSLVGMSYGYTF. The V call is TRBV5-1, the J call TRBJ1-2; no reliable D call. There are 14 residues in the CDR3. V dropped 0 bases and J dropped 4 bases, with 10 bases sitting between them. Germline lookup yields CDR1 SGHRS and CDR2 YFSETQ. The full variable domain, with the rest looked up from reference TRBV5-1 and TRBJ1-2, is KAGVTQTPRYLIKTRGQQVTLSCSPISGHRSVSWYQQTPGQGLQFLFEYFSETQRNKGNFPGRFSGRQFSNSRSEMNVSTLELGDSALYLCASSLVGMSYGYTFGSGTRLTVV.

The V call is TRBV28, the J call TRBJ1-2, with 9 bases identical to TRBD1. The CDR3 is 15 residues long. In germline, CDR1 is MDHEN, CDR2 SYDVKM. Trimming cost V 5 bases and J 0 bases; bases outside gene matches: 4. CDR3 sequence: CASSPGQGANYGYTF. In nucleotides, the CDR3 is TGTGCCAGCAGTCCGGGACAGGGAGCTAACTATGGCTACACCTTC.

This chain uses TRBV6-6 with TRBJ1-1, with D hard to call. V was trimmed by 4 bases and J by 6 bases, leaving 15 bases between them. CDR1 is MNHNY and CDR2 is SVGAGI in the germline V gene (reference sequence). CDR3 size: 14 residues. This CDR3 is CASSLSFGQPEAFF. The DNA for the CDR3 is TGTGCCAGCAGTTTATCCTTTGGGCAGCCTGAAGCTTTCTTT.

This chain connects TRBV7-6 to TRBJ2-1; TRBD2 matches at 14 bases. V was pared by 5 bases and J by 2 bases, with 5 bases of the junction left unmatched. The CDR3 covers 17 residues. Germline assignment: CDR1 SGHVS and CDR2 FNYEAQ. As DNA, the CDR3 is TGTGCCAGCAGCAAACCGGGACTAGCGGGGGCCTACAATGAGCAGTTCTTC. Amino acid sequence: CASSKPGLAGAYNEQFF. The full variable domain, completed using reference TRBV7-6 and TRBJ2-1, is GAGVSQSPRYKVTKRGQDVALRCDPISGHVSLYWYRQALGQGPEFLTYFNYEAQQDKSGLPNDRFSAERPEGSISTLTIQRTEQRDSAMYRCASSKPGLAGAYNEQFFGPGTRLTVL.

The chain combines TRBV29-1 with TRBJ2-7; TRBD2 matches 8 bases. CDR3 size: 16 residues. CDR1 SQVTM and CDR2 ANQGSEA come from the germline V gene. The V gene end was trimmed by 3 bases and the J gene end by 2 bases; junction bases not matched to a gene: 12. CDR3: CSVERAGGAPPYEQYF. The CDR3 nucleotides are TGCAGCGTTGAGAGGGCGGGGGGCGCCCCTCCCTACGAGCAGTACTTC.

CDR3 bases: TGTGCCAGCAGCTTAAGCGCGGGAGATTCTAGCACAGATACGCAGTATTTT. This sequence encodes CASSLSAGDSSTDTQYF. The gene calls are TRBV7-2 and TRBJ2-3; 7 nucleotides align to TRBD2. With V trimmed by 2 bases and J by 0 bases, 8 bases remained unmatched. CDR3 length: 17 residues. Germline lookup yields CDR1 SGHTA and CDR2 FQGNSA.

This chain links TRBV7-9 with TRBJ1-5; D is unresolved. CDR1 is SEHNR, CDR2 FQNEAQ, per germline (reference sequence). The CDR3 consists of 14 residues. V lost 5 bases and J 3 bases, leaving 11 bases between the germline ends. The CDR3 sequence is CASSPDLINQPQHF. Here the CDR3 DNA reads TGTGCCAGCAGCCCGGACCTAATCAATCAGCCCCAGCATTTT.

The J gene is TRBJ2-5, the V gene TRBV18; D call uncertain. CDR1 is KGHSH and CDR2 is LQKENI in the germline V gene. V was clipped by 1 base and J by 1 base, with 7 bases between them. The length of the CDR3 is 14 residues. CDR3 in DNA: TGTGCCAGCTCACCACTAGAGCCCCAAGAGACCCAGTACTTC. The encoded protein is CASSPLEPQETQYF. Full variable domain (missing parts from reference TRBV18 and TRBJ2-5): NAGVMQNPRHLVRRRGQEARLRCSPMKGHSHVYWYRQLPEEGLKFMVYLQKENIIDESGMPKERFSAEFPKEGPSILRIQQVVRGDSAAYFCASSPLEPQETQYFGPGTRLLVL.

This chain joins TRBV5-1 and TRBJ2-5, with 8 bases lining up with TRBD2. The germline gives CDR1 SGHRS, CDR2 YFSETQ. V was clipped by 7 bases and J by 5 bases; unmatched bases: 10. The CDR3 contains 14 residues. CDR3 DNA sequence: TGCGCCAGCGCCGTTTCGGGGGGGGCGGAGACCCAGTACTTC. It translates to CASAVSGGAETQYF.

This rearrangement joins TRBV3-1 (or the pseudogene TRBV3-2) to TRBJ1-5, with D possibly being TRBD1 (5 bases). Germline values: CDR1 LGHDT, CDR2 YNNKEL (reference sequence). V lost 3 bases and J lost 12, with 21 bases in between. The CDR3 consists of 15 residues. CDR3 amino acids: CASSQAGTPRVGQHF. CDR3 coding DNA: TGTGCCAGCAGCCAGGCCGGGACCCCCCGGGTTGGCCAGCATTTT.

The chain is built from TRBV7-2 and TRBJ1-5, with D perhaps matching TRBD1 (5 bases). V was clipped by 6 bases and J by 3 bases, with 15 bases between them. Germline CDR1 reads SGHTA; CDR2 reads FQGNSA. The CDR3 loop spans 15 amino acids. In nucleotides, the CDR3 is TGTGCCAGCAGTAAAGAGGCGGGGCCCAATCAGCCCCAGCATTTT. It specifies CASSKEAGPNQPQHF. Variable domain in full (rest from reference TRBV7-2 and TRBJ1-5): GAGVSQSPSNKVTEKGKDVELRCDPISGHTALYWYRQSLGQGLEFLIYFQGNSAPDKSGLPSDRFSAERTGGSVSTLTIQRTQQEDSAVYLCASSKEAGPNQPQHFGDGTRLSIL.